These 22 T cell receptor beta chains were all obtained from the same sample, sequenced in a study of shared clonotypes between healthy human individuals. Repertoires were generated with immunoSEQ multiplex PCR, while TCRdb's copy carries only in-frame clones and drops some. The sample records roughly 640,000 clones, under 80% being singletons. Input material: memory CD4+ T cells sorted from blood. The subset denotes: CD45RA-negative fraction. The source of these receptors is a woman under 40 in good health.

This clone was found once. The chain uses TRBV9 and TRBJ2-7, with D perhaps TRBD1 (5 bases). Per the germline V gene, CDR1 is SGDLS and CDR2 is YYNGEE. CDR3 length: 14 amino acids. Trimming pared 4 bases from V and 7 bases from J, leaving 18 bases between. The CDR3 loop reads CASSPRTSQGEQYF. The CDR3 DNA sequence: TGTGCCAGCAGCCCTAGGACCAGCCAGGGAGAGCAGTACTTC.

CDR3 sequence: CASRFRAADNEQFF. CDR3 bases: TGCGCCAGCAGGTTCAGGGCGGCCGACAATGAGCAGTTCTTC. The J gene is TRBJ2-1, the V gene TRBV5-1; tentatively, D is TRBD1 (5 bases). Trimming pared 5 bases from V and 5 bases from J, leaving 14 bases between. This CDR3 region has 14 residues. Germline V gene sequence: CDR1 SGHRS, CDR2 YFSETQ.

This clone was counted at least ten times. The J gene is TRBJ2-3, the V gene TRBV25-1; TRBD1 aligns across 8 bases. Germline V CDR1 and CDR2: MGHDK, SYGVNS. CDR3 length: 15 residues. Losses at the gene ends were 3 bases for V and 2 bases for J; bases not matched to a gene: 4. The CDR3 sequence is CASSETGVPTDTQYF. DNA of the CDR3: TGTGCCAGCAGTGAGACAGGGGTCCCCACAGATACGCAGTATTTT.

The chain is built from TRBV14 and TRBJ2-7; 8 bases fit TRBD2. CDR1 and CDR2 (germline): SGHDN, FVKESK. Trimming at V came to 2 bases and at J to 7 bases, leaving 13 bases not matched to a gene. This CDR3 region has 16 residues. The CDR3 loop is CASSQFGRGLVEEQYF. The CDR3 DNA follows: TGTGCCAGCAGCCAATTCGGGAGGGGACTCGTGGAAGAGCAGTACTTC.

This rearrangement joins TRBV4-1 to TRBJ1-5; D possibly corresponds to TRBD1 (5 bases). The CDR3 runs to 15 residues. V shed 2 bases and J shed 11 bases, with 19 bases lying between them. CDR1 is MGHRA, CDR2 YSYEKL, per germline. For the CDR3, the DNA is TGCGCCAGCAGCCAATCGGCAGGGAATCCCTCGGCCCAGCATTTT. It codes for CASSQSAGNPSAQHF.

The chain combines TRBV6-5 with TRBJ1-2; D is possibly TRBD1 (6 bases). CDR3 length: 11 amino acids. Trimming pared 8 bases from V and 2 bases from J, leaving 6 bases between. Germline assignment: CDR1 MNHEY and CDR2 SVGAGI. CDR3 nucleotide sequence: TGTGCCAGCGGACAGAACTATGGCTACACCTTC. As protein: CASGQNYGYTF.

The chain couples TRBV2 to TRBJ1-2; TRBD1 is a possible D gene (5 bases). Trimming took off 3 bases at V and 8 bases at J, with 22 bases between the two ends. This CDR3 spans 16 amino acids. Germline CDR1 reads SNHLY; CDR2 reads FYNNEI. The CDR3 nucleotides are TGTGCCAGCAGTGATTTTATGACAGATCGCTTTAGGGGCTACACCTTC. It codes for CASSDFMTDRFRGYTF.

The chain joins TRBV7-9 to TRBJ2-3; maybe TRBD1 (6 bases). The germline CDR1 and CDR2 sequences are SEHNR and FQNEAQ (reference sequence). The CDR3 has 13 residues. V was clipped by 6 bases and J by 3 bases, with 10 bases between them. In DNA, the CDR3 is TGTGCCAGCAGTTTTACAGGGACAGATACGCAGTATTTT. This codes for CASSFTGTDTQYF.

This sequence joins TRBV28 and TRBJ2-7, with D unclear. V shed 5 bases and J shed 3 bases, with 8 bases lying between them. The CDR3 sequence is 12 residues long. CDR1 and CDR2 (germline): MDHEN, SYDVKM. For the CDR3, the DNA is TGTGCCAGCAGTGCGTCTTACTACGAGCAGTACTTC. Residues: CASSASYYEQYF.

V gene TRBV30 combines with J gene TRBJ1-1; D is uncertain. The CDR3 is made up of 13 amino acids. In germline, CDR1 is GTSNPN, CDR2 SVGIG (reference sequence). Trimming shortened V by 3 bases and J by 1 base, and 9 bases separated the two germline ends. The CDR3 here is CAWRRDANTEAFF. The CDR3, as DNA: TGTGCCTGGAGGAGAGACGCGAACACTGAAGCTTTCTTT.

In its sample, this clone was seen once. The rearrangement joins TRBV6-1 to TRBJ1-5; no reliable D call. CDR1 MNHNS and CDR2 SASEGT come from the germline V gene. The CDR3 sequence is 13 residues long. V was pared by 5 bases and J by 11 bases, with 16 bases between. In nucleotides, the CDR3 is TGTGCCAGCAGTAGGACGGAGCCAAAGTCCCAGCATTTT. As protein: CASSRTEPKSQHF.

V is TRBV4-1 and J is TRBJ1-4, with D unclear. The CDR3 runs 15 residues. V lost 4 bases, J lost 8 bases, and 17 bases lay in between. Germline loops: CDR1 MGHRA, CDR2 YSYEKL. The CDR3 loop reads CASSPGRDSPEKLFF. The DNA of the CDR3 is TGCGCCAGCAGCCCCGGCCGGGATTCGCCAGAAAAACTGTTTTTT.

This clone was detected once. This chain connects TRBV27 to TRBJ1-2, with TRBD1 as a possible D gene (5 bases). The length of the CDR3 is 13 residues. V lost 3 bases to trimming and J lost 11 bases, with 16 bases between them. Germline values: CDR1 MNHEY, CDR2 SMNVEV (reference sequence). The CDR3: CASSFRGAVGYTF. The CDR3 DNA is TGTGCCAGCAGTTTTAGGGGTGCTGTTGGGTACACCTTC.

The rearrangement joins TRBV5-4 to TRBJ1-4; perhaps TRBD1 as D (6 bases). Germline V gives CDR1 SGHNT, CDR2 YYREEE (reference sequence). V was trimmed by 0 bases and J by 5 bases, leaving 11 bases between them. CDR3 length equals 15 residues. The CDR3 sequence is CASSLAGQLNEKLFF. The CDR3 nucleotides read TGTGCCAGCAGCTTGGCTGGACAGCTCAATGAAAAACTGTTTTTT. Looking up the rest from reference TRBV5-4 and TRBJ1-4 gives the full variable domain: ETGVTQSPTHLIKTRGQQVTLRCSSQSGHNTVSWYQQALGQGPQFIFQYYREEENGRGNFPPRFSGLQFPNYSSELNVNALELDDSALYLCASSLAGQLNEKLFFGSGTQLSVL.

CDR3 region: CAWSMLGHEKLFF. CDR3 in DNA: TGTGCCTGGAGTATGTTGGGACATGAAAAACTGTTTTTT. V usage is TRBV30 and J usage is TRBJ1-4; possible D gene TRBD1, 5 bases. The germline gives CDR1 GTSNPN, CDR2 SVGIG (reference sequence). The CDR3 totals 13 residues. V lost 2 bases to trimming and J lost 6 bases, with 10 bases between them.

The rearrangement links TRBV4-1 to TRBJ1-6; 8 bases map to TRBD1. Trimming at V came to 5 bases and at J to 7 bases, leaving 7 bases not matched to a gene. The V gene's germline CDR1 is MGHRA and CDR2 YSYEKL. The CDR3 has 15 amino acids. The CDR3 DNA follows: TGCGCCAGCAGCTCCGCGGACAGGGACAATTCACCCCTCCACTTT. Encoded protein: CASSSADRDNSPLHF.

This chain links TRBV2 with TRBJ2-2; TRBD1 or TRBD2 may be the D gene (5 bases each). The ends were cut back, 7 bases at V and 0 bases at J, with 21 bases in the middle. The germline gives CDR1 SNHLY, CDR2 FYNNEI. The CDR3 is 18 residues long. Here the CDR3 DNA reads TGTGCCAGCACAGGGAACCTAGCTCCTTACGCGAACACCGGGGAGCTGTTTTTT. It encodes CASTGNLAPYANTGELFF.

V is TRBV19 and J is TRBJ1-4; the match to TRBD1 covers 7 bases. Germline assignment: CDR1 LNHDA and CDR2 SQIVND (reference sequence). The CDR3 has 13 amino acids. With 6 bases clipped from V and 8 bases from J, the junction kept 6 bases outside the gene matches. CDR3 in DNA: TGTGCCAGTAGCCCGGTGACAGGGGAAAAACTGTTTTTT. Protein sequence: CASSPVTGEKLFF.

CDR3 bases: TGCGCCAGCAGCCCCTTACAGGGGGCGACAGATACGCAGTATTTT. It specifies CASSPLQGATDTQYF. This sequence joins TRBV5-1 and TRBJ2-3, with TRBD1 matching 9 bases. Per germline, CDR1 SGHRS and CDR2 YFSETQ. The CDR3 runs 15 residues. The V segment lost 4 bases and the J segment 3 bases; nucleotides outside the gene matches: 6.

In this sample, this clone turned up many times. The sample carries other DNA sequences with the same CDR3. The chain recombines TRBV18 with TRBJ1-2; no clear D gene. V lost 2 bases to trimming and J lost 2 bases, with 12 bases between them. Germline V CDR1 and CDR2: KGHSH, LQKENI. The CDR3 contains 15 residues. The CDR3 DNA reads as TGTGCCAGCTCACCAAGGTCAGATCCCAACTATGGCTACACCTTC. This codes for CASSPRSDPNYGYTF.

This chain connects TRBV28 to TRBJ1-2; D unclear. Germline CDR1 and CDR2: MDHEN and SYDVKM. The V gene lost 2 bases and the J gene lost 5 bases, with 18 bases spanning the gap. The CDR3 length is 16 residues. Here the CDR3 reads CASSLADGSLLYGYTF. The CDR3 bases are TGTGCCAGCAGTTTAGCTGACGGGTCTCTCCTTTATGGCTACACCTTC.

The chain has TRBV5-1 and TRBJ2-3; a possible D gene is TRBD1 (6 bases). The V end was cut by 2 bases, the J end by 2 bases, with 18 bases between. The length of the CDR3 is 17 residues. Germline-derived CDR1 and CDR2 are SGHRS and YFSETQ. The CDR3 DNA sequence: TGCGCCAGCAGCTTAGGGATGGACAGCTACGCCACAGATACGCAGTATTTT. This gives the protein CASSLGMDSYATDTQYF.